The entry below describes one T cell receptor (beta chain). Its matching antigen is unknown. The V gene's germline CDR1 is SGHRS and CDR2 YFSETQ. CDR3 length: 14 amino acids. The data belong to a study of monozygotic twins with inflammatory bowel disease. Study-level points and caveats: Treatment differences in immunosuppression may have added variability to the repertoires of patients. The analysis did not separate different T cell subtypes. The sharing of clonotypes with others was lower in IBD patients than in healthy twins, especially with disease activity.

During cDNA synthesis, UMIs that each contained a 6-nucleotide sample barcode were added by means of template switching. Using the 5' RACE reads, TCRdb records one entry per CDR3 protein without DNA. Listed are about 210,000 distinct CDR3 sequences; around 1.5% falls within the top ten. The source material was blood. The clonotype comes from a human donor with ulcerative colitis or Crohn's disease, or a healthy co-twin of an affected twin (not recorded which). The chain combines TRBV5-1 with TRBJ1-2. CDR3 sequence: CASSLDTAAYGYTF.